The entry that follows covers one T cell receptor (beta chain) sequence. The sample comes from a study of T cells in narcolepsy. The CDR3 spans 16 residues. Trimming removed 3 bases from V and 2 bases from J, with 15 bases in between. Germline values: CDR1 SGDLS, CDR2 YYNGEE. Some clones are missing from TCRdb's copy, which holds only in-frame ones; the method was immunoSEQ multiplex PCR. The sample holds fewer than 35,000 clones, 78% seen once. This chain joins TRBV9 and TRBJ1-3, with D perhaps matching TRBD1 (5 bases). The specimen sequenced was CD45RA- memory CD4+ T cells from PBMCs. The TCR was taken from a human donor with narcolepsy. The CDR3 nucleotides read TGTGCCAGCAGCGCACGGGGCCAAGCCGCTGGAAACACCATATATTTT. This sequence encodes CASSARGQAAGNTIYF.